The 22 T cell receptor beta chains given below trace back to one sample, sequenced in a study of T cell changes during pregnancy in multiple sclerosis. Clones were read by immunoSEQ multiplex PCR, and TCRdb kept only the in-frame ones, dropping some. In the table there are tens of thousands of clones, 85% to 95% of which are singletons. This sample comprised peripheral blood, obtained in the third trimester of pregnancy. The receptor set was obtained from a female donor in good health, enrolled as a control in a pregnancy study.

J is TRBJ2-3 and V is TRBV19; no reliable D call. Trimming shortened V by 3 bases and J by 6 bases, and 10 bases separated the two germline ends. The CDR3 is 13 residues long. Germline CDR1 and CDR2: LNHDA and SQIVND (reference sequence). Written as DNA, the CDR3 is TGTGCCAGTAGTATTGGTGAGAGGGATACGCAGTATTTT. Amino acid sequence: CASSIGERDTQYF. The full variable domain, its missing parts supplied by reference TRBV19 and TRBJ2-3, is DGGITQSPKYLFRKEGQNVTLSCEQNLNHDAMYWYRQDPGQGLRLIYYSQIVNDFQKGDIAEGYSVSREKKESFPLTVTSAQKNPTAFYLCASSIGERDTQYFGPGTRLTVL.

The V and J genes are TRBV27 and TRBJ1-1; 8 bases line up with TRBD1. The germline V gene encodes CDR1 MNHEY and CDR2 SMNVEV (reference sequence). The junction had 9 bases not matched to a gene; V was cut back by 5 bases and J by 4 bases. The CDR3 length is 15 residues. The CDR3, as DNA: TGTGCCAGCAGTCCGATGACAGGGGCCGGCACTGAAGCTTTCTTT. Translating gives CASSPMTGAGTEAFF.

The chain recombines TRBV7-2 with TRBJ2-5, with 7 bases aligning to TRBD2. The CDR3 has 16 amino acids. From germline, CDR1 is SGHTA and CDR2 FQGNSA. With V trimmed by 3 bases and J by 1 base, 8 bases remained unmatched. CDR3 in amino acids: CASSFGREWGQETQYF. CDR3 bases: TGTGCCAGCAGCTTCGGGCGGGAGTGGGGCCAAGAGACCCAGTACTTC.

CDR3 region: CASSEAGTGVSSYEQYF. The CDR3, as DNA: TGTGCCAGCAGTGAAGCGGGGACGGGGGTTAGCTCCTACGAGCAGTACTTC. V gene TRBV6-1 combines with J gene TRBJ2-7, with a possible D match to TRBD2 (6 bases). This CDR3 contains 17 residues. CDR1 and CDR2 (germline): MNHNS, SASEGT. Trimming removed 0 bases at V and 0 bases at J, with 15 bases between.

The rearrangement links TRBV5-8 to TRBJ2-5, with 12 nucleotides matching TRBD2. With V trimmed by 9 bases and J by 5 bases, 14 bases remained unmatched. Germline CDR1 SGHTS, CDR2 YDEGEE. The CDR3 sequence is 16 residues long. The CDR3 region has the DNA TGTGCCACCAACCGGGTTACTAGCGGGAGGTGGGAGACCCAGTACTTC. It is translated as CATNRVTSGRWETQYF.

This chain links TRBV7-9 with TRBJ2-3; 10 bases match TRBD2. CDR1 SEHNR and CDR2 FQNEAQ come from the germline V gene (reference sequence). Trimming cost V 4 bases and J 4 bases; bases outside gene matches: 17. CDR3 length: 19 residues. The CDR3 is CASSSPTGGAGGPPDTQYF. CDR3 coding DNA: TGTGCCAGCAGCTCCCCGACCGGGGGAGCGGGAGGGCCCCCAGATACGCAGTATTTT.

The V gene is TRBV12-5, the J gene TRBJ1-5; weak D call: TRBD1 (6 bases). The V end was cut by 6 bases, the J end by 8 bases, with 20 bases between. Germline V gives CDR1 LGHNT, CDR2 FRNRAP. The CDR3 loop spans 15 amino acids. The CDR3 nucleotides are TGTGCTAGTGGGATGGATCCCAAGGGGGTAGAGCCCCAGCATTTT. Translation: CASGMDPKGVEPQHF.

This chain connects TRBV28 to TRBJ2-5; D might be TRBD2 (7 bases). From germline, CDR1 is MDHEN and CDR2 SYDVKM. There are 12 residues in the CDR3. Trimming shortened V by 9 bases and J by 5 bases, and 13 bases separated the two germline ends. The CDR3 coding sequence is TGTGCCAGTGGGGGGGCCTTGGAGACCCAGTACTTC. Protein: CASGGALETQYF.

The V gene is TRBV19, the J gene TRBJ1-5, with D possibly being TRBD1 (6 bases). Germline-derived CDR1 and CDR2 are LNHDA and SQIVND (reference sequence). The CDR3 is made up of 15 amino acids. Trimming removed 5 bases at V and 0 bases at J, with 11 bases between. The CDR3 is CASSPRQDSNQPQHF. The CDR3 DNA sequence: TGTGCCAGTAGTCCCAGACAGGATAGCAATCAGCCCCAGCATTTT.

V and J are TRBV20-1 and TRBJ2-1, with a tentative D call TRBD1 (5 bases). The V gene's germline CDR1 is DFQATT and CDR2 SNEGSKA (reference sequence). The CDR3 is 11 amino acids. The V end was cut by 3 bases, the J end by 7 bases, with 7 bases between. CDR3 nucleotide sequence: TGCAGTGCTAGGACAGATAATGAGCAGTTCTTC. Residues: CSARTDNEQFF.

The V gene is TRBV27, the J gene TRBJ2-5, with 10 bases identical to TRBD2. Germline V gene data show CDR1 as MNHEY and CDR2 as SMNVEV (reference sequence). J lost 2 bases, V lost 9 bases, and 18 bases had no gene match. The CDR3 consists of 18 residues. The CDR3 protein is CARFFGLSLTSGQETQYF. CDR3 nucleotide sequence: TGTGCCAGGTTTTTCGGCCTATCCTTGACTAGCGGGCAAGAGACCCAGTACTTC.

The gene calls are TRBV6-1 and TRBJ2-7, with 10 nucleotides matching TRBD1. Germline CDR1 and CDR2: MNHNS and SASEGT. J lost 3 bases, V lost 2 bases, and 7 bases had no gene match. This CDR3 comprises 16 residues. The CDR3, as DNA: TGTGCCAGCAGTGAATTATTGACAGGGGGCATCTACGAGCAGTACTTC. It yields the protein CASSELLTGGIYEQYF.

The chain uses TRBV6-5 and TRBJ2-7, with D possibly matching TRBD2 (6 bases). Trimming left V 6 bases short and J 4 bases short, with 13 bases between. This CDR3 is built from 13 residues. The germline V gene encodes CDR1 MNHEY and CDR2 SVGAGI. DNA of the CDR3: TGTGCCAGCAGCCAGACTAGTAATTACGAGCAGTACTTC. This sequence encodes CASSQTSNYEQYF.

In its sample, this clone was seen once. The chain joins TRBV6-1 to TRBJ1-4, with D perhaps TRBD1 (6 bases). Germline V gives CDR1 MNHNS, CDR2 SASEGT. The CDR3 sequence is 11 residues long. V was cut by 5 bases and J by 14 bases, with 12 bases left in between. The chain's CDR3 is CASSLQGPLFF. CDR3 nucleotides: TGTGCCAGCAGTTTACAGGGCCCTCTGTTTTTT.

The chain recombines TRBV6-4 with TRBJ2-3, with 7 positions matching TRBD2. The J segment lost 3 bases and the V segment lost 3 bases, leaving 12 bases of the junction unmatched. This CDR3 spans 17 amino acids. Germline V gives CDR1 MRHNA, CDR2 SNTAGT. The CDR3, as DNA: TGTGCCAGCAGTGAATCCCCGCGGGAGCTGGGTACAGATACGCAGTATTTT. It translates to CASSESPRELGTDTQYF.

The gene calls are TRBV4-3 and TRBJ2-3; 15 nucleotides agree with TRBD2. The germline V gene has CDR1 LGHNA and CDR2 YSLEER. The length of the CDR3 is 16 residues. After removal of 1 base from V and 6 bases from J, the junction contained 2 bases not matched to a gene. The CDR3, as DNA: TGCGCCAGCAGCCAAGTCGGACTAGCGGGAGGGGATACGCAGTATTTT. Its translation is CASSQVGLAGGDTQYF.

This clone was seen only once. The CDR3 region is CASSEGAGYGYTF. The CDR3, as DNA: TGTGCCAGCAGTGAAGGGGCAGGATATGGCTACACCTTC. J is TRBJ1-2 and V is TRBV2, with D unresolved. The germline V gene encodes CDR1 SNHLY and CDR2 FYNNEI. V was cut by 1 base and J by 5 bases, with 8 bases left in between. The CDR3 extends over 13 amino acids. Complete variable domain (other parts from reference TRBV2 and TRBJ1-2): EPEVTQTPSHQVTQMGQEVILRCVPISNHLYFYWYRQILGQKVEFLVSFYNNEISEKSEIFDDQFSVERPDGSNFTLKIRSTKLEDSAMYFCASSEGAGYGYTFGSGTRLTVV.

This chain uses TRBV7-8 with TRBJ2-7; the match to TRBD2 covers 9 bases. The germline CDR1 and CDR2 sequences are SGHVS and FQNEAQ. The CDR3 is made up of 14 amino acids. With 6 bases clipped from V and 2 bases from J, the junction kept 5 bases outside the gene matches. The CDR3, as DNA: TGTGCCAGCAGGGGGGGCGGGAGGGCCTACGAGCAGTACTTC. This sequence encodes CASRGGGRAYEQYF. The full variable domain, in which reference TRBV7-8 and TRBJ2-7 provide the parts outside the CDR3, is GAGVSQSPRYKVAKRGQDVALRCDPISGHVSLFWYQQALGQGPEFLTYFQNEAQLDKSGLPSDRFFAERPEGSVSTLKIQRTQQEDSAVYLCASRGGGRAYEQYFGPGTRLTVT.

A single count supports this clone. The chain joins TRBV19 to TRBJ2-7; perhaps TRBD1 as D (5 bases). The V gene's germline CDR1 is LNHDA and CDR2 SQIVND (reference sequence). V was pared by 1 base and J by 0 bases, with 10 bases between. This CDR3 is built from 15 residues. CDR3 DNA: TGTGCCAGTAGTATAGCTGGGGCAGACTCCTACGAGCAGTACTTC. Residues: CASSIAGADSYEQYF.

The chain uses TRBV11-3 and TRBJ2-7; D perhaps matches TRBD1 (6 bases). This CDR3 has 13 residues. CDR1 SGHNT and CDR2 YENEEA come from the germline V gene. V was shortened by 5 bases and J by 0 bases, with 8 bases between the two germline ends. CDR3 sequence reads: CASSLQGSYEQYF. In DNA, the CDR3 is TGTGCCAGCAGCCTACAGGGCTCCTACGAGCAGTACTTC.

The CDR3 DNA reads as TGCGCCAGCAGCCAACGACAAAACACTGAAGCTTTCTTT. Translation gives CASSQRQNTEAFF. The chain has TRBV4-1 and TRBJ1-1, with unresolved D. The germline V and J ends were trimmed by 2 bases and 2 bases, with 6 bases remaining between them. The length of the CDR3 is 13 residues. The germline CDR1 and CDR2 sequences are MGHRA and YSYEKL.

The chain uses TRBV6-1 and TRBJ2-5, with D uncertain. Per the germline V gene, CDR1 is MNHNS and CDR2 is SASEGT. The V gene lost 1 base and the J gene lost 1 base, with 10 bases spanning the gap. CDR3 length equals 15 residues. CDR3 sequence reads: CASSEDVTSQETQYF. CDR3 in DNA: TGTGCCAGCAGTGAAGATGTGACTTCCCAAGAGACCCAGTACTTC.